Presented here are 8 T cell receptor beta chains from one specimen sequenced in a study of blood T cell repertoires in COVID-19. Generated by immunoSEQ multiplex PCR, the TCRdb table keeps only in-frame clones and is missing some. The table shows some 70,000 clones, with approximately 88% occurring only once. The sample was peripheral blood. These receptors originate from a woman in her 70s with acute or convalescent COVID-19.

The V and J genes are TRBV2 and TRBJ2-2; 10 bases align to TRBD2. V lost 7 bases to trimming and J lost 6 bases; unmatched junction nucleotides: 8. This CDR3 comprises 15 residues. Germline values: CDR1 SNHLY, CDR2 FYNNEI. In DNA, the CDR3 is TGTGCCAGCATCTCCCTAGCGGGAGTTCCCGGGGAGCTGTTTTTT. The encoded protein is CASISLAGVPGELFF.

This chain links TRBV19 with TRBJ2-1; 7 bases align to TRBD1. This CDR3 spans 13 amino acids. Germline V gene sequence: CDR1 LNHDA, CDR2 SQIVND (reference sequence). V lost 7 bases, J lost 4 bases, and 4 bases stayed unmatched. The CDR3 nucleotides read TGTGCCAGTAATAGGGGGCCTTACAATGAGCAGTTCTTC. The encoded protein is CASNRGPYNEQFF.

The chain recombines TRBV27 with TRBJ1-1, with D tentatively TRBD1 (5 bases). Trimming removed 3 bases at V and 0 bases at J, with 14 bases between. Per the germline V gene, CDR1 is MNHEY and CDR2 is SMNVEV (reference sequence). This CDR3 is built from 16 residues. The DNA of the CDR3 is TGTGCCAGCAGTTTCTTCCAGGGCCTATTGAACACTGAAGCTTTCTTT. Protein product: CASSFFQGLLNTEAFF.

The V and J genes are TRBV2 and TRBJ2-5, with 7 bases matching TRBD1. The V segment lost 4 bases and the J segment 1 base; nucleotides outside the gene matches: 0. Germline V CDR1 and CDR2: SNHLY, FYNNEI. The CDR3 contains 13 residues. CDR3 sequence reads: CASSGTGQETQYF. The CDR3 DNA is TGTGCCAGCAGTGGGACAGGCCAAGAGACCCAGTACTTC.

The V gene is TRBV28, the J gene TRBJ2-7; D possibly corresponds to TRBD2 (7 bases). V shed 4 bases and J shed 7 bases, with 17 bases lying between them. The CDR3 is made up of 14 amino acids. Looked up from germline, CDR1 is MDHEN and CDR2 is SYDVKM. CDR3 loop: CASSSYPGGREQYF. The CDR3, as DNA: TGTGCCAGCAGTTCTTACCCGGGGGGCCGGGAGCAGTACTTC.

This rearrangement joins TRBV7-2 to TRBJ2-3; 7 bases fit TRBD1. In germline, CDR1 is SGHTA, CDR2 FQGNSA. Unmatched junction bases numbered 8, after V lost 3 bases and J lost 2 bases. The CDR3 sequence is 16 residues long. CDR3 amino acids: CASSFLFGTATDTQYF. The CDR3 DNA is TGTGCCAGCAGCTTCCTTTTTGGGACAGCCACAGATACGCAGTATTTT.

The chain employs TRBV5-5 and TRBJ2-3; a possible D gene is TRBD1 (5 bases). With 2 bases removed from V and 5 bases from J, the gap between germline ends came to 6 bases. The CDR3 is made up of 12 amino acids. Per germline, CDR1 SGHKS and CDR2 YYEKEE (reference sequence). The CDR3: CASSFRVDTQYF. The CDR3 DNA is TGTGCCAGCAGCTTCAGGGTAGATACGCAGTATTTT.

J is TRBJ1-1 and V is TRBV18, with 7 bases aligning to TRBD1. In germline, CDR1 is KGHSH, CDR2 LQKENI. CDR3 length: 12 residues. Losses at the gene ends were 5 bases for V and 7 bases for J; bases not matched to a gene: 4. The CDR3 DNA is TGTGCCAGCTCAAGGACAGGCTATGAAGCTTTCTTT. Translated: CASSRTGYEAFF.